Each of the 27 T cell receptor beta chains below was sequenced from the same sample in a study of beta chain features in type 1 diabetes listed by TCRdb under 2018. The protocol used for the library was the immunoSEQ multiplex PCR assay. The entire amount of isolated RNA was reverse transcribed using the High Capacity cDNA Reverse Transcription Kit, so the sequenced TCRB transcripts were expressed ones. Imported from immuneACCESS, the table was reduced by TCRdb to in-frame sequences with V and J called. These copies leave out some clones; in studies compared against another copy, an unresolved V gene accounts for under half, and the cause of the remainder is not known. The sample has 330,000 or so clones on record, around 12% of them singletons. The ten largest make up 0.01% of the sample. No antigen is known for these receptors. Results the study describes overall, beyond this receptor: A moderate but significant shortening of TCRB CDR3 length was observed in type 1 diabetes patients in all four CD4+ subsets.

Sequenced: naive CD4+ T cells from blood. The cell subset or site label on this specimen signifies: true naive CD4+ T cells. These receptors all stem from a woman between 18 and 29 years old with type 1 diabetes.

V is TRBV28 and J is TRBJ2-1, with 7 bases aligning to TRBD2. Germline CDR1 MDHEN, CDR2 SYDVKM. There are 14 residues in the CDR3. J was trimmed by 3 bases and V by 10 bases; bases with no gene match: 9. CDR3 in amino acids: CATQGRAGYNEQFF. In DNA, the CDR3 is TGTGCCACTCAAGGGAGGGCCGGCTACAATGAGCAGTTCTTC.

This clone was recorded a few times. The gene calls are TRBV7-9 and TRBJ1-5, with a possible D match to TRBD1 (5 bases). With 4 bases removed from V and 7 bases from J, the gap between germline ends came to 20 bases. The germline V gene has CDR1 SEHNR and CDR2 FQNEAQ (reference sequence). This CDR3 has 16 amino acids. CDR3 in amino acids: CASSSNGPGSGQPQHF. For the CDR3, the DNA is TGTGCCAGCAGCTCCAACGGCCCAGGGTCCGGGCAGCCCCAGCATTTT.

The chain recombines TRBV15 with TRBJ2-3; D perhaps matches TRBD1 (5 bases). This CDR3 comprises 15 residues. Trimming stripped 0 bases from V and 6 bases from J, with 13 bases between. The germline gives CDR1 LNHNV, CDR2 YYDKDF (reference sequence). The CDR3, as DNA: TGTGCCACCAGCAGAGAAAAGGGGATCATCGATACGCAGTATTTT. Protein product: CATSREKGIIDTQYF.

Comment on this clone: In the same sample, other DNA sequences code for this CDR3. In nucleotides, the CDR3 is TGCAGCGCGGGACAGGGGTCCTACGAGCAGTACTTC. It translates to CSAGQGSYEQYF. The chain couples TRBV29-1 to TRBJ2-7; TRBD1 aligns across 10 bases. Germline values: CDR1 SQVTM, CDR2 ANQGSEA. The CDR3 covers 12 residues. V trimming: 7 bases; J trimming: 1 base; junction bases outside the gene matches: 1.

This clone was seen a few times. V usage is TRBV15 and J usage is TRBJ2-1, with TRBD1 as a possible D gene (6 bases). Germline values: CDR1 LNHNV, CDR2 YYDKDF (reference sequence). V gave up 2 bases and J gave up 3 bases, with 8 bases separating them. The CDR3 is 14 residues long. CDR3 DNA: TGTGCCACCAGCAGACAGGGGCGCTACAATGAGCAGTTCTTC. Amino acids: CATSRQGRYNEQFF.

This clone was recorded a few times. The gene calls are TRBV19 and TRBJ1-5, with 8 bases aligning to TRBD1. The J segment lost 5 bases and the V segment lost 6 bases, leaving 3 bases of the junction unmatched. The CDR3 is 13 residues long. Germline-derived CDR1 and CDR2 are LNHDA and SQIVND (reference sequence). The CDR3 loop reads CASSDRGDQPQHF. CDR3 bases: TGTGCCAGTAGCGACAGGGGAGATCAGCCCCAGCATTTT. Full variable domain (outside the CDR3, taken from reference TRBV19 and TRBJ1-5): DGGITQSPKYLFRKEGQNVTLSCEQNLNHDAMYWYRQDPGQGLRLIYYSQIVNDFQKGDIAEGYSVSREKKESFPLTVTSAQKNPTAFYLCASSDRGDQPQHFGDGTRLSIL.

The chain employs TRBV7-9 and TRBJ2-1, with 10 bases that match TRBD2. V gave up 5 bases and J gave up 3 bases; unmatched junction bases: 7. In germline, CDR1 is SEHNR, CDR2 FQNEAQ (reference sequence). The CDR3 runs 16 residues. For the CDR3, the DNA is TGTGCCAGCAGCCCTAGCGGGAGTGGGGTCTACAATGAGCAGTTCTTC. Its translation is CASSPSGSGVYNEQFF.

This clone came up a few times. This rearrangement joins TRBV7-9 to TRBJ2-7; 8 nucleotides align to TRBD1. With 5 bases clipped from V and 3 bases from J, the junction kept 9 bases outside the gene matches. In germline, CDR1 is SEHNR, CDR2 FQNEAQ (reference sequence). The CDR3 loop spans 15 amino acids. CDR3 in amino acids: CASSARDRGGYEQYF. CDR3 in DNA: TGTGCCAGCAGCGCTCGAGACAGGGGTGGCTACGAGCAGTACTTC. Together with reference TRBV7-9 and TRBJ2-7, the CDR3 gives the full variable domain: DTGVSQNPRHKITKRGQNVTFRCDPISEHNRLYWYRQTLGQGPEFLTYFQNEAQLEKSRLLSDRFSAERPKGSFSTLEIQRTEQGDSAMYLCASSARDRGGYEQYFGPGTRLTVT.

This clone was counted only a few times. The CDR3 here is CASSGLTGNYNEQFF. The CDR3 DNA follows: TGTGCCAGCAGTGGGCTGACAGGTAACTACAATGAGCAGTTCTTC. The genes are TRBV6-1 and TRBJ2-1; tentatively, D is TRBD1 (6 bases). The CDR3 extends over 15 amino acids. The germline CDR1 and CDR2 sequences are MNHNS and SASEGT. V was trimmed by 4 bases and J by 3 bases, leaving 13 bases between them.

A few counts support this clone. At one end, the junction sequence differs from germline, possibly due to a read error. The CDR3 nucleotides read TGCGCCAGCAGTCAATCCGGACAGTACGCCAGAAATTTC. Its protein product is CASSQSGQYARNF. The chain combines TRBV23-1 with TRBJ2-7; a possible D gene is TRBD1 (6 bases). TRBV23-1 falls under the ORF class, with uncertain function. The CDR3 extends over 13 amino acids.

This clone turned up a few times. This CDR3 is CASSLTGTNNEQFF. The CDR3 DNA sequence: TGTGCCAGCAGCTTAACCGGGACAAACAATGAGCAGTTCTTC. The chain is built from TRBV11-3 and TRBJ2-1; TRBD1 might be the D (6 bases). Germline CDR1 SGHNT, CDR2 YENEEA. The CDR3 is 14 amino acids. The germline V and J ends were trimmed by 2 bases and 5 bases, with 10 bases remaining between them.

This clone was observed a handful of times. V usage is TRBV9 and J usage is TRBJ2-1, with 7 bases aligning to TRBD1. Germline V CDR1 and CDR2: SGDLS, YYNGEE. After removal of 4 bases from V and 4 bases from J, the junction contained 8 bases not matched to a gene. This CDR3 region has 15 residues. CDR3: CASSTSGQTYNEQFF. The DNA for the CDR3 is TGTGCCAGCAGCACCTCGGGACAGACATACAATGAGCAGTTCTTC.

This clone was seen a handful of times. The gene calls are TRBV25-1 and TRBJ2-1; D is uncertain. This CDR3 has 15 residues. Trimming took 1 base from V and 9 from J, leaving 16 bases between them. Germline assignment: CDR1 MGHDK and CDR2 SYGVNS. The CDR3 bases are TGTGCCAGCAGTGAATGGGCCCCTCCAACCAGTGAGCAGTTCTTC. Translated: CASSEWAPPTSEQFF.

This clone appeared a few times. The gene calls are TRBV2 and TRBJ2-7; D possibly corresponds to TRBD2 (5 bases). This CDR3 has 12 amino acids. V gave up 6 bases and J gave up 0 bases, with 6 bases separating them. The germline CDR1 and CDR2 sequences are SNHLY and FYNNEI. The CDR3 loop is CASREDSYEQYF. For the CDR3, the DNA is TGTGCCAGCAGGGAGGACTCCTACGAGCAGTACTTC.

This clone showed up just a few times. This sequence joins TRBV21-1 and TRBJ2-2; TRBD1, the table's D call, was not compared with the DNA. TRBV21-1 is labeled a pseudogene. There are 13 residues in the CDR3. The CDR3 nucleotides are TGTGCCAGCAATACAGTTCTCACCGGGGAGCTGTTTTTT. Translating it yields CASNTVLTGELFF.

This clone occurred a few times. The CDR3 is CASSLGRVSGLQQYF. CDR3 DNA sequence: TGCGCCAGCAGCTTGGGACGGGTGAGTGGCCTGCAGCAGTACTTC. The V gene is TRBV5-1, the J gene TRBJ2-7; D uncertain. Germline V CDR1 and CDR2: SGHRS, YFSETQ. The CDR3 extends over 15 amino acids. Trimming removed 0 bases from V and 8 bases from J, with 18 bases in between.

V usage is TRBV6-7 and J usage is TRBJ2-1, with 8 nucleotides matching TRBD1. TRBV6-7 has ORF status, its function being uncertain. Unmatched junction bases numbered 13, after V lost 0 bases and J lost 12 bases. CDR3 length equals 16 residues. DNA of the CDR3: TGTGCCAGCAGTTACTCGTCGGGACAGGCTCTTCGCGGGCAGTTCTTC. Its protein product is CASSYSSGQALRGQFF.

There are a few counts of this clone. This rearrangement joins TRBV5-1 to TRBJ2-7; TRBD1 agrees at 7 bases. CDR1 is SGHRS and CDR2 is YFSETQ in the germline V gene. CDR3 length: 15 residues. Losses at the gene ends were 2 bases for V and 1 base for J; bases not matched to a gene: 6. The CDR3 DNA reads TGCGCCAGCAGCTTAACCGGGACAGATTCCTACGAGCAGTACTTC. It specifies CASSLTGTDSYEQYF.

This clone was counted between two and nine times. This chain joins TRBV7-2 and TRBJ2-2; the D is unclear. Looked up from germline, CDR1 is SGHTA and CDR2 is FQGNSA. Trimming shortened V by 2 bases and J by 6 bases, and 10 bases separated the two germline ends. The CDR3 runs to 14 residues. CDR3 in amino acids: CASSLFVESGELFF. In nucleotides, the CDR3 is TGTGCCAGCAGCTTATTCGTGGAGTCCGGGGAGCTGTTTTTT.

Points on this clone: One end of the junction does not line up with germline, which may come from a read error. The rearrangement links TRBV4-2 to TRBJ1-2; D not resolved. There are 11 residues in the CDR3. Germline CDR1 LGHNA, CDR2 YNFKEQ. The CDR3 coding sequence is TGTGCCAGCAGCCAAGATACCACGAGCCGCTTC. This sequence encodes CASSQDTTSRF.

The chain uses TRBV2 and TRBJ2-1; D gene ambiguous. This CDR3 has 15 amino acids. V lost 2 bases and J lost 0, with 8 bases in between. The germline V gene encodes CDR1 SNHLY and CDR2 FYNNEI. The DNA for the CDR3 is TGTGCCAGCAGTGAATTGCTGAGCTCCTACAATGAGCAGTTCTTC. Its translation is CASSELLSSYNEQFF.

The rearrangement joins TRBV7-2 to TRBJ2-4; the D gene is possibly TRBD2 (5 bases). Germline lookup yields CDR1 SGHTA and CDR2 FQGNSA. CDR3 length: 14 residues. V was clipped by 10 bases and J by 3 bases, with 16 bases between them. CDR3 DNA sequence: TGTGCCATAGGCGCGGGCAACCTCAAAAACATTCAGTACTTC. Protein product: CAIGAGNLKNIQYF.

This clone was observed a few times. V usage is TRBV7-8 and J usage is TRBJ2-3; D gene ambiguous. The CDR3 sequence is 14 residues long. The V end lost 5 bases, the J end lost 9 bases, and 18 bases lay between the germline ends. Germline CDR1 is SGHVS and CDR2 is FQNEAQ. For the CDR3, the DNA is TGTGCCAGCAGCCCGGTAGGAGTTATGGCAACGCAGTATTTT. It is translated as CASSPVGVMATQYF.

The gene calls are TRBV9 and TRBJ2-2, with 8 bases lining up with TRBD2. Germline values: CDR1 SGDLS, CDR2 YYNGEE. V dropped 1 base and J dropped 5; count of bases not matched to a gene: 4. The CDR3 covers 15 residues. The CDR3 DNA follows: TGTGCCAGCAGCGTACTGGCTAGCGGGACCGGGGAGCTGTTTTTT. Translated: CASSVLASGTGELFF.

This clone has a handful of counts. The chain employs TRBV5-5 and TRBJ2-1; no clear D gene. Trimming took off 3 bases at V and 0 bases at J, with 7 bases between the two ends. Germline CDR1 is SGHKS and CDR2 is YYEKEE (reference sequence). This CDR3 has 14 residues. CDR3 coding DNA: TGTGCCAGCAGCTCCCCGGGCTCCTACAATGAGCAGTTCTTC. Its translation is CASSSPGSYNEQFF.

V is TRBV18 and J is TRBJ1-2; D call uncertain. The CDR3 has 17 amino acids. V was pared by 0 bases and J by 4 bases, with 18 bases between. Germline CDR1 and CDR2: KGHSH and LQKENI. The CDR3 DNA is TGTGCCAGCTCACCACCGCGAGTGGCGGGTCCAGCCTATGGCTACACCTTC. Protein product: CASSPPRVAGPAYGYTF. Full variable domain (outside the CDR3, taken from reference TRBV18 and TRBJ1-2): NAGVMQNPRHLVRRRGQEARLRCSPMKGHSHVYWYRQLPEEGLKFMVYLQKENIIDESGMPKERFSAEFPKEGPSILRIQQVVRGDSAAYFCASSPPRVAGPAYGYTFGSGTRLTVV.

This clone was counted a few times. The chain employs TRBV20-1 and TRBJ2-5; no reliable D call. The germline V gene encodes CDR1 DFQATT and CDR2 SNEGSKA (reference sequence). This CDR3 spans 9 amino acids. V was clipped by 8 bases and J by 2 bases, with 3 bases between them. The CDR3: CSPQETQYF. The CDR3 region has the DNA TGCAGTCCGCAAGAGACCCAGTACTTC.